This T cell receptor beta chain was captured in a study of blood T cell repertoires in COVID-19. Overall study context: Samples of COVID-19 (acute and convalescent) were obtained from the United States, Italy and Spain. Sample material is recorded as cDNA or gDNA derived from T cells, B-cell-depleted T cells, or PBMCs.

Authors' data handling: Nucleated cell number was recorded as an estimate derived from reference gene primer amplification. TCRdb keeps only in-frame clones here, not all; method: immunoSEQ multiplex PCR. Clonal size and the V and J genes are those of that table, whereas D and trimming came from the DNA. The sample consists of roughly 150,000 clones, 70% to 90% of them appearing once. CDR1 is LGHDT and CDR2 is YNNKEL in the germline V gene (reference sequence). With 3 bases removed from V and 0 bases from J, the gap between germline ends came to 13 bases. This CDR3 spans 16 amino acids. The sequencing sample was made of peripheral blood. The V gene is TRBV3-1 (or the pseudogene TRBV3-2), the J gene TRBJ2-3; D call uncertain. This clonotype was sampled from a woman aged 70-85 years with acute or convalescent COVID-19. CDR3 nucleotide sequence: TGTGCCAGCAGCCATTATATCGAAACTAGCACAGATACGCAGTATTTT. Protein: CASSHYIETSTDTQYF.